Following are 6 T cell receptor beta chains from one sample sequenced in a study of shared clonotypes between healthy human individuals. Profiled with immunoSEQ multiplex PCR; TCRdb holds only in-frame clones, not every one. The sample records fewer than 600,000 clones, roughly 80% being singletons. What was sequenced was PBMCs. The receptors shown here come from a woman aged 40 to 50 in good health. Some clones in this sample may be carry-over from other donors' samples.

In this sample, this clone turned up many times. The gene calls are TRBV5-6 and TRBJ2-7; 9 bases fit TRBD1. The CDR3 has 17 amino acids. J lost 3 bases, V lost 4 bases, and 14 bases had no gene match. The germline V gene encodes CDR1 SGHDT and CDR2 YYEEEE. The CDR3, as DNA: TGTGCCAGCAGCCAAAACCCCGGGACAGGGTGGGACTACGAGCAGTACTTC. Translation: CASSQNPGTGWDYEQYF.

At least ten counts were recorded for this clone. This sequence joins TRBV4-2 and TRBJ1-2; D not resolved. The germline gives CDR1 LGHNA, CDR2 YNFKEQ. V was shortened by 9 bases and J by 4 bases, with 9 bases between the two germline ends. This CDR3 is built from 11 residues. The CDR3 DNA reads TGTGCCAGTCAGAGTTCCTATGGCTACACCTTC. Residues: CASQSSYGYTF.

This chain links TRBV6-1 with TRBJ2-1, with 9 bases that match TRBD2. CDR3 size: 14 residues. Germline values: CDR1 MNHNS, CDR2 SASEGT. Germline trimming cut 8 bases from V and 4 bases from J; bases unmatched to any gene: 6. The CDR3 DNA follows: TGTGCCAGCGGGGTGGCGGGAGGGTACAATGAGCAGTTCTTC. Translating gives CASGVAGGYNEQFF.

Ten or more counts support this clone. Other DNA sequences within the sample encode an identical CDR3. This chain links TRBV7-9 with TRBJ2-7; D remains ambiguous. Between the trimmed V and J ends, which lost 1 base and 5 bases, there was a span of 3 bases. The CDR3 runs to 11 residues. Germline values: CDR1 SEHNR, CDR2 FQNEAQ (reference sequence). CDR3 in DNA: TGTGCCAGCAGCTTAGTTGACGAGCAGTACTTC. It yields the protein CASSLVDEQYF.

The chain couples TRBV6-5 to TRBJ2-2; D remains unclear. Germline V lookup: CDR1 MNHEY, CDR2 SVGAGI. This CDR3 has 14 amino acids. V lost 2 bases and J 5 bases, leaving 9 bases between the germline ends. The CDR3 loop reads CASSYKQETGELFF. In DNA form, the CDR3 reads TGTGCCAGCAGTTACAAGCAAGAGACCGGGGAGCTGTTTTTT.

Comments on this clone: Compared with germline, one end of the junction differs, possibly owing to a read error. V gene TRBV11-2 combines with J gene TRBJ2-7; D possibly matches TRBD1 or TRBD2 (5 bases each). This CDR3 is 13 amino acids long. CDR1 and CDR2 (germline): SGHAT, FQNNGV. This CDR3 reads CASSLGGDSGFSF. In DNA, the CDR3 is TGTGCCAGCAGCTTAGGGGGAGACAGTGGCTTTAGCTTC.